This T cell receptor beta chain comes out of a study of blood T cell repertoires in COVID-19. Study in general: Sites in the United States, Italy and Spain provided acute and convalescent COVID-19 samples. In each case, the material was cDNA or gDNA derived from T cells, B-cell-depleted T cells, or PBMCs.

Trimming cost V 2 bases and J 8 bases; bases outside gene matches: 6. CDR3 length: 15 amino acids. Germline lookup yields CDR1 SGHRS and CDR2 YFSETQ. Original handling: Nucleated cell number was recorded as an estimate derived from reference gene primer amplification. Profiling relied on immunoSEQ multiplex PCR, and the TCRdb table lists in-frame clones only, not all of them. That table gives V, J and clone size, and the DNA gave D and trimming. Here the sample spans around 270,000 clones, approximately 90% being singletons. The V and J genes are TRBV5-1 and TRBJ1-5; 11 bases line up with TRBD1. The clonotype was recovered from a man aged 40-49 years with acute or convalescent COVID-19. Sample: peripheral blood. CDR3 sequence (DNA): TGCGCCAGCAGCTTAACCGGGACAGGGGGTGAGCCCCAGCATTTT. As protein: CASSLTGTGGEPQHF.